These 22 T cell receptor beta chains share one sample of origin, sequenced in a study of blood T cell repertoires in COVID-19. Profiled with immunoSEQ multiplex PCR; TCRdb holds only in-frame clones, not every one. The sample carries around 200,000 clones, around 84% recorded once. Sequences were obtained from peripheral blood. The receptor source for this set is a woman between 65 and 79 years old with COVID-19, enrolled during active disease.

DNA of the CDR3: TGTGCCAGCAGCTTAACGGTTAATTCACCCCTCCACTTT. This translates into CASSLTVNSPLHF. This sequence joins TRBV7-2 and TRBJ1-6; D unclear. CDR1 SGHTA and CDR2 FQGNSA come from the germline V gene. The ends were cut back, 2 bases at V and 6 bases at J, with 5 bases in the middle. The CDR3 has 13 amino acids. Drawing the rest from reference TRBV7-2 and TRBJ1-6, the complete variable domain is GAGVSQSPSNKVTEKGKDVELRCDPISGHTALYWYRQSLGQGLEFLIYFQGNSAPDKSGLPSDRFSAERTGGSVSTLTIQRTQQEDSAVYLCASSLTVNSPLHFGNGTRLTVT.

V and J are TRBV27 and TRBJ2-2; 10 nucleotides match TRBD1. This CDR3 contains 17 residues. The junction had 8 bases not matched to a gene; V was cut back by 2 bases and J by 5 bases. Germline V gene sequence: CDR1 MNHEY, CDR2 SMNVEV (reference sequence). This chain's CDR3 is CASSLTLPGQGTGELFF. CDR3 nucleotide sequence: TGTGCCAGCAGTTTAACGCTCCCGGGACAGGGGACCGGGGAGCTGTTTTTT.

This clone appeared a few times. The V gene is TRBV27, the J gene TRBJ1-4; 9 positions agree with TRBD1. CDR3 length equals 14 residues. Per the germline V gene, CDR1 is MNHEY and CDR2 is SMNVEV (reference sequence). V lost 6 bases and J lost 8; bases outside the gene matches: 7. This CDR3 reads CASRKWGTGEKLFF. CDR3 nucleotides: TGTGCCAGCAGGAAGTGGGGGACAGGGGAAAAACTGTTTTTT. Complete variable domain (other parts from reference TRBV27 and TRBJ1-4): EAQVTQNPRYLITVTGKKLTVTCSQNMNHEYMSWYRQDPGLGLRQIYYSMNVEVTDKGDVPEGYKVSRKEKRNFPLILESPSPNQTSLYFCASRKWGTGEKLFFGSGTQLSVL.

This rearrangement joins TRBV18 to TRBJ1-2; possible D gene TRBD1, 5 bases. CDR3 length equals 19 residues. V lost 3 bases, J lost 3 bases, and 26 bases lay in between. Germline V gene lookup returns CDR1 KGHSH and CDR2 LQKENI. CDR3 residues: CASSPPLSTALYRYYGYTF. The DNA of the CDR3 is TGTGCCAGCTCACCTCCCCTTTCGACAGCCCTGTACCGATACTATGGCTACACCTTC.

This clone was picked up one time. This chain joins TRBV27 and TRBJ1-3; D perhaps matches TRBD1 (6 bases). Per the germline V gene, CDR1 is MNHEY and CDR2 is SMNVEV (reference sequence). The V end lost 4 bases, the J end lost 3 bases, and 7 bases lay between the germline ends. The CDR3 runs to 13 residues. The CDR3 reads CASSSGVGNTIYF. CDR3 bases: TGTGCCAGCAGTTCAGGGGTTGGAAACACCATATATTTT.

The CDR3 reads CASSQDRIHGYTF. CDR3 nucleotide sequence: TGTGCCAGCAGCCAAGACAGGATCCATGGCTACACCTTC. The chain carries TRBV3-1 (or the pseudogene TRBV3-2) and TRBJ1-2; D gene ambiguous. The CDR3 has 13 residues. Trimming left V 0 bases short and J 6 bases short, with 8 bases between. Germline V gene lookup returns CDR1 LGHDT and CDR2 YNNKEL (reference sequence).

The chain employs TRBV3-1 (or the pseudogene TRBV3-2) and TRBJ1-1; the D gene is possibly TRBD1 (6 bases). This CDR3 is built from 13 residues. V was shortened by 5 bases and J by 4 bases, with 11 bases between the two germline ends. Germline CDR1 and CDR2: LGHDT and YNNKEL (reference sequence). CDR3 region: CASSDTQGTEAFF. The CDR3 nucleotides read TGTGCCAGCAGCGACACACAGGGCACTGAAGCTTTCTTT.

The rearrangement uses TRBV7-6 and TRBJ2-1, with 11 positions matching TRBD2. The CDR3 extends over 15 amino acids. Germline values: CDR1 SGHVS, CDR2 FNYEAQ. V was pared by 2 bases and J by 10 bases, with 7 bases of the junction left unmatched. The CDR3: CASSLSGLAGGEQFF. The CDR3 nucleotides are TGTGCCAGCAGCTTAAGTGGTCTAGCGGGAGGAGAGCAGTTCTTC.

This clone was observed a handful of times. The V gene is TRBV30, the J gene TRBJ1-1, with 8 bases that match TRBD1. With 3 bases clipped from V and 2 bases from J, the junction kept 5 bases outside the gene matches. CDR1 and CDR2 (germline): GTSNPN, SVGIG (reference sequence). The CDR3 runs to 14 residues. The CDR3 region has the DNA TGTGCCTGGAGGGGGGACAGGAGAAACACTGAAGCTTTCTTT. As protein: CAWRGDRRNTEAFF.

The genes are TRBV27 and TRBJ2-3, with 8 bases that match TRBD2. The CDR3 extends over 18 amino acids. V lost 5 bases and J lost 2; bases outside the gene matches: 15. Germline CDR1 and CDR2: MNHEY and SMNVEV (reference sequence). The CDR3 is CASSPIGLAEIDTDTQYF. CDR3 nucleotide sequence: TGTGCCAGCAGTCCTATCGGACTAGCAGAAATAGACACAGATACGCAGTATTTT.

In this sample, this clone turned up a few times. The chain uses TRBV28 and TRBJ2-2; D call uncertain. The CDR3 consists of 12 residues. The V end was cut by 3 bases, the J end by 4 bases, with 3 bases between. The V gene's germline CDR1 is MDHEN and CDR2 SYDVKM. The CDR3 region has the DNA TGTGCCAGCAGTTTTAGCACCGGGGAGCTGTTTTTT. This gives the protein CASSFSTGELFF.

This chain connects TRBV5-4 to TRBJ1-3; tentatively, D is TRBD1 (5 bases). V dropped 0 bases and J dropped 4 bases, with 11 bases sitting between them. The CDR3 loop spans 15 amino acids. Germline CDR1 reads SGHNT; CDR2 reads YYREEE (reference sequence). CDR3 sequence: CASSLGGAVGNTIYF. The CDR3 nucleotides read TGTGCCAGCAGCTTGGGCGGGGCCGTCGGAAACACCATATATTTT.

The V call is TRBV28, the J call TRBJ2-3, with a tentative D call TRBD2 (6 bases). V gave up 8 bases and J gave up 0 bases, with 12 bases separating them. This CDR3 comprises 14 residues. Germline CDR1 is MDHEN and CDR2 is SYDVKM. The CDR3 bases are TGTGCCAGCGAAAGTGGAGGGAGCACAGATACGCAGTATTTT. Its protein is CASESGGSTDTQYF.

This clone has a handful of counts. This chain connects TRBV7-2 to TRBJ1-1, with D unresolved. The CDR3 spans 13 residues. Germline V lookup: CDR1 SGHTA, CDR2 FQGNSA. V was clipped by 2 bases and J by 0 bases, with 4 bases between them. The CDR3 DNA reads TGTGCCAGCAGCTTATCTGTGAACACTGAAGCTTTCTTT. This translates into CASSLSVNTEAFF.

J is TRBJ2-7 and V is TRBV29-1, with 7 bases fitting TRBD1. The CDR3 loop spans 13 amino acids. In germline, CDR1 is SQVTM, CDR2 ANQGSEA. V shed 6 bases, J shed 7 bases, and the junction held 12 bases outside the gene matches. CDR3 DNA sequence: TGCAGCGTCGCTTCAGACAGGGCGAATGAGCAGTACTTC. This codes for CSVASDRANEQYF.

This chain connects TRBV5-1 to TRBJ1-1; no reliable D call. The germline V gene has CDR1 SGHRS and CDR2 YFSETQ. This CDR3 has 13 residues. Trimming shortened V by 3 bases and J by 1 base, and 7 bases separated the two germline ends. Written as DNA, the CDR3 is TGCGCCAGCAGCTCCCTGAGGAACACTGAAGCTTTCTTT. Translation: CASSSLRNTEAFF.

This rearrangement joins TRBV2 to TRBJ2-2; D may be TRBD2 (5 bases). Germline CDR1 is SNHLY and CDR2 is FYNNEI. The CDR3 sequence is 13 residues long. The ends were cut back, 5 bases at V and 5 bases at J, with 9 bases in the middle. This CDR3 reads CASSPTSTGELFF. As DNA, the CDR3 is TGTGCCAGCAGTCCTACTAGTACCGGGGAGCTGTTTTTT.

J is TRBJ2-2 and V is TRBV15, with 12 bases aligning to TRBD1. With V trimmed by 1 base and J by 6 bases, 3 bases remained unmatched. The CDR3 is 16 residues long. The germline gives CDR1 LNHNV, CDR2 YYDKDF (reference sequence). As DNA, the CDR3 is TGTGCCACCAGCAGAGGGGGACAGGGGGCAGCCGGGGAGCTGTTTTTT. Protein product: CATSRGGQGAAGELFF.

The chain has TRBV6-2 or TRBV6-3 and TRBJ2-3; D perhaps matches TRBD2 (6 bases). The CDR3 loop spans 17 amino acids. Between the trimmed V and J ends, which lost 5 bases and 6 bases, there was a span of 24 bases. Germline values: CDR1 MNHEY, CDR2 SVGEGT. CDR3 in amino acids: CASSNEPGLFLQDTQYF. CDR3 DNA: TGTGCCAGCAGTAACGAACCGGGACTTTTCCTCCAGGATACGCAGTATTTT.

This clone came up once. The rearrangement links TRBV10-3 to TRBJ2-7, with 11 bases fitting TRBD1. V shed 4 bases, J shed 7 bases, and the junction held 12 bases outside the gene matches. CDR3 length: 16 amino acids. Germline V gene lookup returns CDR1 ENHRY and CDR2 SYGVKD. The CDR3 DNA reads TGTGCCATCAGTGCCTATCCCGGGACAGGGGGAAGGGAGCAGTACTTC. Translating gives CAISAYPGTGGREQYF.

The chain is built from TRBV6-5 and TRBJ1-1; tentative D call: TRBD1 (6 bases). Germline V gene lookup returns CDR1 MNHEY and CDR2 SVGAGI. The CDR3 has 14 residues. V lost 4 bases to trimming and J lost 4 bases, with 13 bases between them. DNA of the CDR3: TGTGCCAGCAGTTTGGGGACAATGGGCACTGAAGCTTTCTTT. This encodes CASSLGTMGTEAFF.

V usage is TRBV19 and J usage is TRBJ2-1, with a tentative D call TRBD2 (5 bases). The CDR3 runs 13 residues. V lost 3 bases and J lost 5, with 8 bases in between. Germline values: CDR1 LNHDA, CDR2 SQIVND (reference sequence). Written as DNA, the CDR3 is TGTGCCAGTAGTATCAGCGGAAACAATGAGCAGTTCTTC. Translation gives CASSISGNNEQFF.